This entry is about one T cell receptor (beta chain). Its specificity is not known. The data were taken from a study of CD8 T cells in ankylosing spondylitis. Study-wide points: A TCR beta motif of about 8 highly homologous variants appeared characteristic of ankylosing spondylitis blood. Clones linked to disease, bearing a CD8+ phenotype, were relatively rare in peripheral blood. Prior literature has documented some motif variants in synovial fluid and blood from reactive arthritis.

TCRdb ran MiXCR on the 5' RACE reads and lists one entry per CDR3 protein. Of about 500,000 distinct CDR3 sequences listed, about 13% were seen once; the top ten hold 6.5% to 7%. The CDR3 extends over 14 amino acids. CDR1 is SGHAT and CDR2 is FQNNGV in the germline V gene. Unmatched junction bases numbered 8, after V lost 6 bases and J lost 6 bases. Sample: blood, either unsorted or a sorted T cell fraction (not recorded which). This clonotype was obtained from a male donor with ankylosing spondylitis. The chain has TRBV11-2 and TRBJ2-7; 10 positions agree with TRBD2. The CDR3 loop reads CASRKGLASGEQYF. As DNA, the CDR3 is TGTGCCAGCAGGAAGGGACTAGCGTCGGGCGAGCAGTACTTC. Complete variable domain (other parts from reference TRBV11-2 and TRBJ2-7): EAGVAQSPRYKIIEKRQSVAFWCNPISGHATLYWYQQILGQGPKLLIQFQNNGVVDDSQLPKDRFSAERLKGVDSTLKIQPAKLEDSAVYLCASRKGLASGEQYFGPGTRLTVT.